The present T cell receptor beta chain was sequenced within a study of control samples from healthy donors and cancer patients. Repertoires were generated with immunoSEQ multiplex PCR, while TCRdb's copy carries only in-frame clones and drops some. The sample includes 150,000 or so clones, nearly 95% seen only once; the top ten take 2.4%. V lost 1 base to trimming and J lost 7 bases, with 20 bases between them. The CDR3 consists of 16 residues. Per germline, CDR1 KGHSH and CDR2 LQKENI. This chain uses TRBV18 with TRBJ2-7; TRBD2 is a possible D gene (6 bases). Sequenced material: blood. This TCR derives from a middle-aged man in good health. The CDR3 is CASSPLLALADGEQYF. The CDR3 bases are TGTGCCAGCTCACCACTCCTAGCGCTGGCAGACGGGGAGCAGTACTTC.